What follows are 27 T cell receptor beta chains derived from one specimen sequenced in a study of shared clonotypes between healthy human individuals. Some clones are missing from TCRdb's copy, which holds only in-frame ones; the method was immunoSEQ multiplex PCR. The sample contains around 480,000 clones, roughly 85% of which appear only once. Sequenced input: PBMCs. Source of these receptors: a woman aged 35 to 49 in good health. Some clones in this sample may be carry-over from other donors' samples.

V is TRBV5-1 and J is TRBJ2-1; a possible D gene is TRBD1 (6 bases). The CDR3 loop spans 15 amino acids. Trimming removed 3 bases from V and 0 bases from J, with 10 bases in between. Germline V gene sequence: CDR1 SGHRS, CDR2 YFSETQ. The CDR3 loop reads CASSSGQSSYNEQFF. In DNA, the CDR3 is TGCGCCAGCAGCTCTGGACAGAGCTCCTACAATGAGCAGTTCTTC.

V is TRBV6-1 and J is TRBJ2-7; 7 bases fit TRBD1. The germline gives CDR1 MNHNS, CDR2 SASEGT. V shed 5 bases and J 0 bases; nucleotides not matched to a gene: 7. This CDR3 region has 15 residues. The CDR3 loop is CASSPRTGSSYEQYF. CDR3 in DNA: TGTGCCAGCAGTCCCCGGACAGGTTCCTCCTACGAGCAGTACTTC.

This clone was seen a handful of times. This chain connects TRBV5-1 to TRBJ2-1; possibly TRBD2 for D (6 bases). The germline V and J ends were trimmed by 5 bases and 5 bases, with 17 bases remaining between them. The length of the CDR3 is 15 residues. The V gene's germline CDR1 is SGHRS and CDR2 YFSETQ. The CDR3 reads CASRRTIAADNEQFF. The CDR3 DNA reads as TGCGCCAGCAGGCGAACGATAGCGGCCGACAATGAGCAGTTCTTC.

The rearrangement links TRBV12-5 to TRBJ2-2; 7 positions agree with TRBD2. This CDR3 is 14 amino acids long. The J segment lost 4 bases and the V segment lost 4 bases, leaving 3 bases of the junction unmatched. Germline CDR1 LGHNT, CDR2 FRNRAP. DNA of the CDR3: TGTGCTAGTGGTTCGGGACTACCCACCGGGGAGCTGTTTTTT. It yields the protein CASGSGLPTGELFF.

CDR3 DNA sequence: TGTGCCAGCAGTGAAGAGGAGACAGCTATCTCCTACGAGCAGTACTTC. This gives the protein CASSEEETAISYEQYF. This rearrangement joins TRBV6-1 to TRBJ2-7, with D possibly TRBD1 on 5 matching bases. CDR3 length equals 16 residues. Germline V gene data show CDR1 as MNHNS and CDR2 as SASEGT. The V gene lost 1 base and the J gene lost 0 bases, with 13 bases spanning the gap.

The chain is built from TRBV7-8 and TRBJ1-1, with a possible D match to TRBD1 (5 bases). The CDR3 runs 14 residues. Germline V gives CDR1 SGHVS, CDR2 FQNEAQ. Trimming removed 5 bases at V and 3 bases at J, with 13 bases between. CDR3 sequence reads: CASSPGPGDTEAFF. CDR3 bases: TGTGCCAGCAGCCCGGGACCCGGGGACACTGAAGCTTTCTTT.

This clone has just a few counts. This chain uses TRBV14 with TRBJ2-2, with D hard to call. V was cut by 3 bases and J by 6 bases, with 8 bases left in between. CDR1 is SGHDN, CDR2 FVKESK, per germline. This CDR3 comprises 13 residues. The CDR3 region is CASSQGRPGELFF. In nucleotides, the CDR3 is TGTGCCAGCAGCCAGGGCAGGCCCGGGGAGCTGTTTTTT.

The chain carries TRBV4-2 and TRBJ1-2; unclear D gene. In germline, CDR1 is LGHNA, CDR2 YNFKEQ. The CDR3 runs to 16 residues. Trimming left V 0 bases short and J 4 bases short, with 15 bases between. CDR3 bases: TGTGCCAGCAGCCAAGATCAGGCGGGGTTTAGCTATGGCTACACCTTC. Translated: CASSQDQAGFSYGYTF.

V and J are TRBV5-4 and TRBJ2-1, with D uncertain. The germline gives CDR1 SGHNT, CDR2 YYREEE (reference sequence). The CDR3 is made up of 13 amino acids. V lost 0 bases, J lost 9 bases, and 10 bases lay in between. The CDR3 sequence: CASSLAVLGEQFF. The DNA of the CDR3 is TGTGCCAGCAGCTTGGCCGTGTTGGGTGAGCAGTTCTTC.

The chain carries TRBV30 and TRBJ1-5; the D is unclear. V was shortened by 1 base and J by 0 bases, with 7 bases between the two germline ends. The CDR3 has 14 residues. CDR1 GTSNPN and CDR2 SVGIG come from the germline V gene (reference sequence). The CDR3 DNA reads as TGTGCCTGGAGTGACGGGGTTAGCAATCAGCCCCAGCATTTT. It specifies CAWSDGVSNQPQHF. Full variable domain (rest looked up from reference TRBV30 and TRBJ1-5): SQTIHQWPATLVQPVGSPLSLECTVEGTSNPNLYWYRQAAGRGLQLLFYSVGIGQISSEVPQNLSASRPQDRQFILSSKKLLLSDSGFYLCAWSDGVSNQPQHFGDGTRLSIL.

The chain recombines TRBV25-1 with TRBJ2-4, with TRBD2 as a possible D gene (6 bases). Deletions cut 1 base from V and 11 bases from J, with 18 bases between. This CDR3 is 15 amino acids long. Per the germline V gene, CDR1 is MGHDK and CDR2 is SYGVNS. CDR3 sequence: CASSESGGAESLQYF. CDR3 nucleotides: TGTGCCAGCAGTGAATCCGGAGGGGCCGAAAGCCTTCAGTACTTC.

V gene TRBV28 combines with J gene TRBJ2-7; TRBD2 matches at 9 bases. The germline gives CDR1 MDHEN, CDR2 SYDVKM. V lost 8 bases and J lost 5; bases outside the gene matches: 10. The CDR3 is 14 amino acids. The CDR3 DNA reads as TGTGCCAGCGATGTTAGCGGGAGCAAAAACGAGCAGTACTTC. Amino acid sequence: CASDVSGSKNEQYF.

In this sample, this clone turned up once. The chain uses TRBV28 and TRBJ2-7; 8 bases are shared with TRBD2. Germline loops: CDR1 MDHEN, CDR2 SYDVKM. CDR3 length equals 15 residues. V lost 5 bases, J lost 2 bases, and 8 bases stayed unmatched. As DNA, the CDR3 is TGTGCCAGCAGTATAGGCTCAGCGGGGGCCTACGAGCAGTACTTC. It translates to CASSIGSAGAYEQYF.

This sequence joins TRBV19 and TRBJ2-7; 11 bases match TRBD1. CDR1 and CDR2 from the germline V gene are LNHDA and SQIVND (reference sequence). V was clipped by 6 bases and J by 3 bases; unmatched bases: 10. This CDR3 is built from 16 residues. In nucleotides, the CDR3 is TGTGCCAGTAGCATGACCGCGGGACAGGGGGACTACGAGCAGTACTTC. Amino acids: CASSMTAGQGDYEQYF. Complete variable domain (other parts from reference TRBV19 and TRBJ2-7): DGGITQSPKYLFRKEGQNVTLSCEQNLNHDAMYWYRQDPGQGLRLIYYSQIVNDFQKGDIAEGYSVSREKKESFPLTVTSAQKNPTAFYLCASSMTAGQGDYEQYFGPGTRLTVT.

This sequence joins TRBV7-3 and TRBJ2-2; D gene ambiguous. CDR1 is SGHTA and CDR2 is FQGTGA in the germline V gene. This CDR3 region has 12 residues. Trimming cost V 1 base and J 6 bases, with 3 bases left between them. In nucleotides, the CDR3 is TGTGCCAGCAGCTTAATCTCCGGGGAGCTGTTTTTT. Residues: CASSLISGELFF.

The CDR3 sequence: CASSPTTDRVETQYF. The CDR3 DNA follows: TGTGCCAGCTCACCCACCACTGACAGGGTCGAGACCCAGTACTTC. The gene calls are TRBV18 and TRBJ2-5; 7 bases are shared with TRBD1. V shed 3 bases and J 5 bases; nucleotides not matched to a gene: 9. The CDR3 extends over 15 amino acids. Per the germline V gene, CDR1 is KGHSH and CDR2 is LQKENI. The whole variable domain, remainder taken from reference TRBV18 and TRBJ2-5, is NAGVMQNPRHLVRRRGQEARLRCSPMKGHSHVYWYRQLPEEGLKFMVYLQKENIIDESGMPKERFSAEFPKEGPSILRIQQVVRGDSAAYFCASSPTTDRVETQYFGPGTRLLVL.

This chain connects TRBV9 to TRBJ1-1, with a possible D match to TRBD1 (5 bases). From germline, CDR1 is SGDLS and CDR2 YYNGEE. V gave up 0 bases and J gave up 1 base, with 16 bases separating them. The CDR3 runs 17 residues. CDR3 nucleotides: TGTGCCAGCAGCGTAGGCCGTGATGAGGGGCCGAACACTGAAGCTTTCTTT. This sequence encodes CASSVGRDEGPNTEAFF.

The V and J genes are TRBV28 and TRBJ1-4; D not resolved. The V gene lost 3 bases and the J gene lost 7 bases, with 12 bases spanning the gap. The CDR3 is 14 residues long. The germline V gene encodes CDR1 MDHEN and CDR2 SYDVKM. This CDR3 reads CASSFSQFGEKLFF. The CDR3 coding sequence is TGTGCCAGCAGTTTTTCGCAGTTCGGTGAAAAACTGTTTTTT.

This clone was counted once. This chain uses TRBV6-6 with TRBJ1-5, with a possible D match to TRBD1 (5 bases). Per the germline V gene, CDR1 is MNHNY and CDR2 is SVGAGI (reference sequence). This CDR3 is built from 16 residues. V lost 2 bases, J lost 5 bases, and 16 bases lay in between. CDR3 loop: CASSYTTPGGDQPQHF. CDR3 bases: TGTGCCAGCAGTTACACAACACCAGGAGGGGATCAGCCCCAGCATTTT.

The chain has TRBV10-1 and TRBJ2-1; the match to TRBD2 covers 14 bases. Unmatched junction bases numbered 8, after V lost 1 base and J lost 6 bases. The CDR3 totals 18 residues. CDR1 and CDR2 (germline): WNHNN, SYGVQD (reference sequence). CDR3 in amino acids: CASSELGTGTSGSNEQFF. The CDR3 DNA sequence: TGCGCCAGCAGTGAGTTGGGGACCGGGACTAGCGGGAGCAATGAGCAGTTCTTC.

The chain combines TRBV29-1 with TRBJ2-5; D gene unclear. V was trimmed by 5 bases and J by 1 base, leaving 11 bases between them. This CDR3 spans 13 amino acids. Germline V gives CDR1 SQVTM, CDR2 ANQGSEA. The CDR3 coding sequence is TGCAGCGTTTCCGGCTGGACCCAAGAGACCCAGTACTTC. This encodes CSVSGWTQETQYF.

The chain couples TRBV5-1 to TRBJ1-1; D call uncertain. This CDR3 has 14 residues. The ends were cut back, 2 bases at V and 0 bases at J, with 8 bases in the middle. CDR1 and CDR2 from the germline V gene are SGHRS and YFSETQ. In DNA, the CDR3 is TGCGCCAGCAGCTTTTCGAAAGTGAACACTGAAGCTTTCTTT. This gives the protein CASSFSKVNTEAFF.

The CDR3: CASSLLDRVSSYEQYF. The DNA of the CDR3 is TGTGCCAGCAGCTTGCTTGACAGGGTCAGCTCCTACGAGCAGTACTTC. The chain uses TRBV5-6 and TRBJ2-7, with TRBD1 identical over 7 bases. The junction had 7 bases not matched to a gene; V was cut back by 1 base and J by 0 bases. CDR1 is SGHDT and CDR2 is YYEEEE in the germline V gene. This CDR3 has 16 residues.

The sample holds one count of this clone. The V and J genes are TRBV5-1 and TRBJ2-2; TRBD2 matches at 8 bases. Per the germline V gene, CDR1 is SGHRS and CDR2 is YFSETQ. The V segment lost 4 bases and the J segment 1 base; nucleotides outside the gene matches: 6. The CDR3 length is 16 residues. The CDR3 DNA reads TGCGCCAGCAGCCCGATAGCGGGAATGAACACCGGGGAGCTGTTTTTT. It translates to CASSPIAGMNTGELFF.

Of note for this clone: The identical CDR3 is also encoded by other nucleotide sequences in the sample. The rearrangement joins TRBV9 to TRBJ2-7; a weak D match, TRBD1 (5 bases). V lost 0 bases, J lost 3 bases, and 10 bases lay in between. Germline V lookup: CDR1 SGDLS, CDR2 YYNGEE. The CDR3 length is 14 residues. DNA of the CDR3: TGTGCCAGCAGCGTAGCCGGCCAGGGCTACGAGCAGTACTTC. Translating gives CASSVAGQGYEQYF.

The chain joins TRBV6-5 to TRBJ2-7; D uncertain. CDR1 is MNHEY, CDR2 SVGAGI, per germline. The CDR3 loop spans 13 amino acids. V lost 6 bases and J 3 bases, leaving 12 bases between the germline ends. The CDR3 loop is CASSPGLLYEQYF. CDR3 nucleotides: TGTGCCAGCAGCCCGGGTCTTCTCTACGAGCAGTACTTC.

The chain uses TRBV4-1 and TRBJ2-1, with D possibly TRBD2 on 5 matching bases. V dropped 3 bases and J dropped 7 bases, with 16 bases sitting between them. From germline, CDR1 is MGHRA and CDR2 YSYEKL. This CDR3 has 15 amino acids. CDR3 loop: CASSQGPAGQNEQFF. Written as DNA, the CDR3 is TGCGCCAGCAGCCAGGGTCCCGCGGGTCAGAATGAGCAGTTCTTC.